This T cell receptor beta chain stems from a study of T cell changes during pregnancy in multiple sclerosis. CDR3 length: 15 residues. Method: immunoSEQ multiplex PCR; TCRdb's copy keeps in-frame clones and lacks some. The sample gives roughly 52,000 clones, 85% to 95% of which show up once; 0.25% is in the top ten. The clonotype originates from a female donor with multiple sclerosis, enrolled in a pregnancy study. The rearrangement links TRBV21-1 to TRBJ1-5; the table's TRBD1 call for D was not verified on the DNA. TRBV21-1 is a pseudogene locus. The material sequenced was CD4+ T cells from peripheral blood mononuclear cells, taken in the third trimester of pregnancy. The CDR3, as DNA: TGTGCCAGCAGCAAAGACAGGGTGGGGGCTCAGCCCCAGCATTTT. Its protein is CASSKDRVGAQPQHF.